The 14 T cell receptor beta chains given below trace back to one sample, sequenced in a study of shared T cell receptors in the human thymus. TCRdb's table, derived via immunoSEQ multiplex PCR, lists solely in-frame clones and lacks some. The sample comprises about 730,000 clones, approximately 83% of which are singletons, and about 0.0098% rests with the top ten. These data were likewise used in another study, on human thymus T cells.

Source material: thymocytes. All receptors come from a girl under three years old with a congenital heart defect.

This chain links TRBV5-5 with TRBJ1-1, with 9 positions matching TRBD1. Looked up from germline, CDR1 is SGHKS and CDR2 is YYEKEE (reference sequence). Trimming cost V 4 bases and J 3 bases; bases outside gene matches: 13. This CDR3 spans 17 amino acids. The CDR3 DNA follows: TGTGCCAGCAGCCCAAGGGACAGGGAGGTTGGGGACACTGAAGCTTTCTTT. Encoded protein: CASSPRDREVGDTEAFF.

The V call is TRBV10-3, the J call TRBJ1-1, with 8 nucleotides matching TRBD1. With V trimmed by 0 bases and J by 3 bases, 6 bases remained unmatched. The CDR3 runs 16 residues. Germline CDR1 and CDR2: ENHRY and SYGVKD. The CDR3, as DNA: TGTGCCATCAGTGAGTCGACCCGGGACAGGTACACTGAAGCTTTCTTT. Translating gives CAISESTRDRYTEAFF.

The chain joins TRBV4-3 to TRBJ1-5; D may be TRBD1 (6 bases). V gave up 2 bases and J gave up 5 bases, with 19 bases separating them. This CDR3 is 17 amino acids long. Per the germline V gene, CDR1 is LGHNA and CDR2 is YSLEER. The CDR3 nucleotides read TGCGCCAGCAGCCAATTCGAGCGGGGGCGATACGATCAGCCCCAGCATTTT. It is translated as CASSQFERGRYDQPQHF.

The V call is TRBV6-5, the J call TRBJ1-1; D is ambiguous. V dropped 8 bases and J dropped 5 bases, with 18 bases sitting between them. The CDR3 sequence is 14 residues long. Looked up from germline, CDR1 is MNHEY and CDR2 is SVGAGI. CDR3 DNA: TGTGCCAGCGTGAATATCCGGGTCAGTACTGAAGCTTTCTTT. This codes for CASVNIRVSTEAFF.

The chain is built from TRBV9 and TRBJ2-1; possibly TRBD2 for D (5 bases). Trimming pared 3 bases from V and 3 bases from J, leaving 16 bases between. The CDR3 has 16 amino acids. Germline-derived CDR1 and CDR2 are SGDLS and YYNGEE. The CDR3 nucleotides read TGTGCCAGCAGCGCCTATCAGTCCGGAGGCTACAATGAGCAGTTCTTC. Amino acids: CASSAYQSGGYNEQFF.

V usage is TRBV2 and J usage is TRBJ1-6; D gene uncertain. The CDR3 spans 20 residues. V dropped 3 bases and J dropped 4 bases, with 25 bases sitting between them. The germline V gene has CDR1 SNHLY and CDR2 FYNNEI. CDR3: CASSEKFNPTAPFYNSPLHF. Written as DNA, the CDR3 is TGTGCCAGCAGTGAGAAGTTTAACCCCACTGCACCTTTTTATAATTCACCCCTCCACTTT.

The chain carries TRBV6-5 and TRBJ1-2; TRBD1 is a possible D gene (5 bases). Germline V CDR1 and CDR2: MNHEY, SVGAGI. The CDR3 extends over 12 amino acids. V was shortened by 5 bases and J by 3 bases, with 7 bases between the two germline ends. The CDR3 region has the DNA TGTGCCAGCAGTGACAGCTACTATGGCTACACCTTC. Protein sequence: CASSDSYYGYTF.

J is TRBJ2-1 and V is TRBV18, with 7 bases fitting TRBD2. The CDR3 has 12 amino acids. CDR1 KGHSH and CDR2 LQKENI come from the germline V gene. V shed 3 bases, J shed 10 bases, and the junction held 3 bases outside the gene matches. The chain's CDR3 is CASSPGGNEQFF. CDR3 DNA: TGTGCCAGCTCACCCGGGGGGAACGAGCAGTTCTTC.

The V gene is TRBV4-3, the J gene TRBJ2-2; 10 nucleotides line up with TRBD1. Trimming removed 3 bases from V and 3 bases from J; junction bases left unmatched: 13. This CDR3 region has 19 residues. The germline CDR1 and CDR2 sequences are LGHNA and YSLEER. This chain's CDR3 is CASSHISLSGTGDTGELFF. As DNA, the CDR3 is TGCGCCAGCAGCCACATCAGCCTCTCCGGGACAGGGGACACCGGGGAGCTGTTTTTT.

In its sample, this clone was seen a few times. The chain couples TRBV28 to TRBJ2-7; no firm D call. V lost 2 bases and J lost 3, with 8 bases in between. The length of the CDR3 is 13 residues. Per the germline V gene, CDR1 is MDHEN and CDR2 is SYDVKM. The CDR3 region is CASSLQSGYEQYF. The CDR3, as DNA: TGTGCCAGCAGTTTACAGTCAGGCTACGAGCAGTACTTC.

The V gene is TRBV10-2, the J gene TRBJ1-1; D uncertain. CDR3 length: 13 amino acids. V lost 7 bases to trimming and J lost 0 bases, with 9 bases between them. CDR1 and CDR2 from the germline V gene are WSHSY and SAAADI. CDR3 in DNA: TGCGCCAGCAACACAGCCCTGAACACTGAAGCTTTCTTT. It encodes CASNTALNTEAFF.

V and J are TRBV5-5 and TRBJ1-2; weak D call: TRBD1 (5 bases). Trimming cost V 0 bases and J 4 bases, with 10 bases left between them. The length of the CDR3 is 14 residues. The germline V gene has CDR1 SGHKS and CDR2 YYEKEE (reference sequence). The CDR3 coding sequence is TGTGCCAGCAGCTTGGTCCAGGGCGGCTATGGCTACACCTTC. Protein: CASSLVQGGYGYTF.

J is TRBJ1-5 and V is TRBV4-2; TRBD1 matches 7 bases. V was pared by 6 bases and J by 4 bases, with 6 bases of the junction left unmatched. CDR1 and CDR2 from the germline V gene are LGHNA and YNFKEQ. The CDR3 runs 14 residues. CDR3 sequence: CASSRTGDNQPQHF. CDR3 in DNA: TGTGCCAGCAGTCGGACAGGCGATAATCAGCCCCAGCATTTT.

This clone was detected a few times. V is TRBV19 and J is TRBJ1-5; 9 bases are a match to TRBD1. CDR3 size: 20 residues. V was clipped by 0 bases and J by 0 bases; unmatched bases: 12. Germline V CDR1 and CDR2: LNHDA, SQIVND (reference sequence). The CDR3 DNA reads TGTGCCAGTAGTATAGAGGAGACAGGGGGGGTTTTATATAGCAATCAGCCCCAGCATTTT. Translated, it gives CASSIEETGGVLYSNQPQHF.